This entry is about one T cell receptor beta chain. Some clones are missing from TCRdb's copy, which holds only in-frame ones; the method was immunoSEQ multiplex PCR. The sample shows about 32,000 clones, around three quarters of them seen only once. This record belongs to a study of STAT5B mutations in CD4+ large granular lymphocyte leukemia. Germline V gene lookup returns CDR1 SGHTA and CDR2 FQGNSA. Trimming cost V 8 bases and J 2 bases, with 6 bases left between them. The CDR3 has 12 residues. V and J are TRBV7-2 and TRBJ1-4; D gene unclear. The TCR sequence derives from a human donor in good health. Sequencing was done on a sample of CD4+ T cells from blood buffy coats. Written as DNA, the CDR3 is TGTGCCAGCGGCAGGACTAATGAAAAACTGTTTTTT. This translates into CASGRTNEKLFF.